The 12 T cell receptor beta chains in this list originate from one sample, sequenced in a study of T cell responses to AZD1222 COVID-19 vaccine. Sequencing used immunoSEQ multiplex PCR; TCRdb keeps in-frame clones, though not all of them. The repertoire holds 100,000 to 130,000 clones, 70% to 90% seen once, with 6% to 7% in the top ten. The source material was peripheral blood, sampled on day 0 of AZD1222 vaccination. The receptor source for this set is an adult in good health.

The rearrangement uses TRBV12-3 or TRBV12-4 and TRBJ1-6; no reliable D call. The CDR3 spans 11 residues. Between the trimmed V and J ends, which lost 2 bases and 8 bases, there was a span of 1 base. The CDR3 protein is CASSLYSPLHF. DNA for the CDR3: TGTGCCAGCAGTTTATATTCACCCCTCCACTTT.

This clone came up once. The gene calls are TRBV2 and TRBJ2-1, with D maybe TRBD1 (6 bases). From germline, CDR1 is SNHLY and CDR2 FYNNEI. The CDR3 covers 11 residues. The V end was cut by 1 base, the J end by 16 bases, with 11 bases between. CDR3 sequence reads: CASSEDRVGFF. CDR3 bases: TGTGCCAGCAGTGAAGACAGGGTAGGATTCTTC.

Turning to this clone: Different DNA sequences within this sample yield the same CDR3. The rearrangement links TRBV6-5 to TRBJ1-2; 7 nucleotides agree with TRBD1. Per germline, CDR1 MNHEY and CDR2 SVGAGI. J gave up 0 bases and V 6 bases, and 7 bases lay outside the gene matches. There are 15 residues in the CDR3. CDR3: CASRSPGQTNYGYTF. CDR3 in DNA: TGTGCCAGCAGATCACCGGGACAGACTAACTATGGCTACACCTTC.

The chain links TRBV19 to TRBJ2-1; 7 nucleotides match TRBD1. Per the germline V gene, CDR1 is LNHDA and CDR2 is SQIVND (reference sequence). Trimming cost V 8 bases and J 0 bases; bases outside gene matches: 4. The CDR3 has 14 residues. The CDR3 DNA reads as TGTGCCAGTTCCGGGACAGACTCCTACAATGAGCAGTTCTTC. Translated, it gives CASSGTDSYNEQFF.

This clone occurred a few times. V is TRBV28 and J is TRBJ1-1; TRBD1 is a possible D gene (5 bases). The CDR3 has 15 residues. Germline CDR1 is MDHEN and CDR2 is SYDVKM. The V gene lost 3 bases and the J gene lost 1 base, with 12 bases spanning the gap. CDR3 sequence (DNA): TGTGCCAGCAGTTTGGGGGGTATGAGGAACACTGAAGCTTTCTTT. It yields the protein CASSLGGMRNTEAFF. The full variable domain, rest sourced from reference TRBV28 and TRBJ1-1, is DVKVTQSSRYLVKRTGEKVFLECVQDMDHENMFWYRQDPGLGLRLIYFSYDVKMKEKGDIPEGYSVSREKKERFSLILESASTNQTSMYLCASSLGGMRNTEAFFGQGTRLTVV.

The genes are TRBV24-1 and TRBJ1-2; a weak D match, TRBD1 (6 bases). V lost 5 bases and J lost 0, with 9 bases in between. CDR1 is KGHDR and CDR2 is SFDVKD in the germline V gene. This CDR3 spans 14 amino acids. The CDR3: CATSGQETNYGYTF. As DNA, the CDR3 is TGTGCCACCAGTGGACAGGAAACTAACTATGGCTACACCTTC.

This chain connects TRBV19 to TRBJ2-1, with D tentatively TRBD1 or TRBD2 (6 bases each). This CDR3 region has 15 residues. V was cut by 5 bases and J by 4 bases, with 15 bases left in between. The germline V gene has CDR1 LNHDA and CDR2 SQIVND (reference sequence). DNA for the CDR3: TGTGCCAGTAGTCGTACCGGAGGGGGTTACAATGAGCAGTTCTTC. Amino acids: CASSRTGGGYNEQFF.

This sequence joins TRBV5-4 and TRBJ2-2, with 13 bases aligning to TRBD2. The CDR3 totals 16 residues. V shed 4 bases and J 2 bases; nucleotides not matched to a gene: 2. Germline values: CDR1 SGHNT, CDR2 YYREEE (reference sequence). The CDR3 region is CASSLGLAGNTGELFF. Written as DNA, the CDR3 is TGTGCCAGCAGCCTGGGACTAGCGGGAAACACCGGGGAGCTGTTTTTT.

J is TRBJ1-3 and V is TRBV10-3; D gene unclear. The germline CDR1 and CDR2 sequences are ENHRY and SYGVKD. The CDR3 runs to 15 residues. Trimming removed 5 bases at V and 4 bases at J, with 15 bases between. CDR3 amino acids: CAISSGIMNGNTIYF. The CDR3 DNA sequence: TGTGCCATCAGTTCCGGGATCATGAACGGAAACACCATATATTTT.

V and J are TRBV5-1 and TRBJ2-2; TRBD1 matches 7 bases. Germline CDR1 SGHRS, CDR2 YFSETQ. J was trimmed by 2 bases and V by 2 bases; bases with no gene match: 3. The CDR3 runs to 15 residues. The CDR3 DNA follows: TGCGCCAGCAGCTTCACAGGGGTCAACACCGGGGAGCTGTTTTTT. This translates into CASSFTGVNTGELFF.

The V call is TRBV11-2, the J call TRBJ1-4; TRBD1 matches at 8 bases. V was clipped by 2 bases and J by 5 bases; unmatched bases: 7. The CDR3 runs 16 residues. Germline CDR1 SGHAT, CDR2 FQNNGV. CDR3 coding DNA: TGTGCCAGCAGCTTACAATCCGGGACAGGAAATGAAAAACTGTTTTTT. It translates to CASSLQSGTGNEKLFF.

The chain employs TRBV12-3 or TRBV12-4 and TRBJ1-1; the D is unclear. V lost 8 bases and J lost 1, with 8 bases in between. CDR3 size: 12 residues. CDR3 region: CASSPGNTEAFF. CDR3 DNA: TGTGCCAGCTCCCCCGGGAACACTGAAGCTTTCTTT.